This entry is about one TCR beta chain. The antigen remains undetermined. CDR3 length equals 15 residues. Per the germline V gene, CDR1 is LNHNV and CDR2 is YYDKDF (reference sequence). The V end lost 0 bases, the J end lost 2 bases, and 11 bases lay between the germline ends. The data were taken from a study of blood T cells in healthy people across ages. Study findings and constraints: Diversity figures based on one million T cells were deemed too low.

It was with a sample-barcoded 5' primer and a J-beta primer mix that a second PCR of roughly 7 to 12 cycles was run. TCRdb reanalysed the 5' RACE reads using MiXCR and keeps one entry per CDR3 protein. The sample has about 800,000 distinct CDR3 sequences, 25% seen once. The data also belong to a second study, concerning T cells of mothers and their children. In that study: The yield was over 8 million TCR beta CDR3 reads from each mother and 2.5 million to 3 million from each child. Related mother-child pairs showed slightly, non-significantly higher overlap than unrelated pairs.

This clonotype was sampled from a boy under 18 in good health. The sample comprised blood. This chain joins TRBV15 and TRBJ2-7; no firm D call. CDR3 sequence reads: CATSRDRTATYEQYF. The CDR3 DNA is TGTGCCACCAGCAGAGATCGAACAGCGACCTACGAGCAGTACTTC.